This T cell receptor beta chain was observed in a study of beta chain features in type 1 diabetes. General study results and limits: For patients and controls alike, PCR might favor shorter templates to the same degree. A moderate, significant TCRB CDR3 shortening appeared in type 1 diabetes across four CD4+ subsets. Naive, central memory and Treg TCRB repertoires seemed to resemble each other more closely in patients than they did in healthy donors.

The study reverse transcribed the entire isolated RNA, so it sequenced expressed TCRB transcripts. Assay used: immunoSEQ multiplex PCR; TCRdb lists only in-frame clones, some missing. The sample gives about 260,000 clones, 20% of which show up once; about 0.027% is in the top ten. About this clone: Its antigen is as yet unknown.

J lost 6 bases, V lost 2 bases, and 11 bases had no gene match. The CDR3 spans 16 residues. CDR1 is SGHNT and CDR2 is YYREEE in the germline V gene (reference sequence). The chain joins TRBV5-4 to TRBJ2-7; 10 nucleotides match TRBD1. The sequence was collected from a middle-aged woman with type 1 diabetes. The sample consisted of naive CD4+ T cells from blood. CDR3 loop: CASSFPGRTGGSEQYF. For the CDR3, the DNA is TGTGCCAGCAGCTTCCCCGGTCGGACAGGGGGTTCCGAGCAGTACTTC.